A single sample gave rise to the 16 T cell receptor beta chains below, sequenced in a study of response to subunit inactivated influenza vaccine. TCRdb re-analysed the RT-PCR reads in MiXCR, keeping a single row per CDR3 protein. The sample shows about 650,000 distinct CDR3 sequences, roughly 14% of them seen only once. The sample was PBMCs from blood, taken roughly 12 days after vaccination. These receptors were taken from a man between 45 and 60 years old who received an inactivated influenza vaccine.

This clonotype was picked up a small number of times. The chain is built from TRBV12-3 or TRBV12-4 and TRBJ2-1, with D possibly TRBD2 on 7 matching bases. There are 15 residues in the CDR3. V was cut by 7 bases and J by 2 bases, with 15 bases left in between. The CDR3 spells CASTFEGGAYNEQFF. The CDR3, as DNA: TGTGCCAGCACGTTTGAGGGGGGGGCCTACAATGAGCAGTTCTTC.

Many counts were recorded for this clonotype. A read error may produce the germline difference seen at one junction end. V usage is TRBV5-1 and J usage is TRBJ2-3, with 7 bases matching TRBD2. Germline V CDR1 and CDR2: SGHRS, YFSETQ. CDR3 length equals 13 residues. The CDR3 coding sequence is TGTGCCAGCAGTTCCCGGGGGGCAGATACGCAGTATTTT. Protein product: CASSSRGADTQYF.

This clonotype was counted a single time. Likely a read error: the CDR3 ends without its conserved phenylalanine or tryptophan. This chain joins TRBV3-1 and TRBJ1-6; D is unresolved. The CDR3 covers 14 residues. V lost 0 bases and J lost 9, with 9 bases in between. Germline CDR1 is LGHDT and CDR2 is YNNKEL (reference sequence). CDR3 DNA: TGTGCCAGCAGCCAAGATAGGATTTTTTCACCCCTCCACGTT. Translation: CASSQDRIFSPLHV.

CDR3 in amino acids: CSVGGWYDEQYF. CDR3 nucleotides: TGCAGCGTCGGTGGGTGGTACGACGAGCAGTACTTC. The V and J genes are TRBV29-1 and TRBJ2-7; D is uncertain. Germline CDR1 is SQVTM and CDR2 is ANQGSEA. This CDR3 has 12 amino acids. Trimming took 6 bases from V and 5 from J, leaving 14 bases between them.

This clonotype was observed a few times. V usage is TRBV18 and J usage is TRBJ2-1; 7 bases are shared with TRBD1. V trimming: 6 bases; J trimming: 6 bases; junction bases outside the gene matches: 5. The CDR3 sequence is 13 residues long. Germline values: CDR1 KGHSH, CDR2 LQKENI. The CDR3 here is CASSHDRANEQFF. CDR3 bases: TGTGCCAGCTCCCACGACAGGGCCAATGAGCAGTTCTTC.

This clonotype was seen only a few times. The chain has TRBV5-1 and TRBJ2-2; 10 bases are a match to TRBD1. Per the germline V gene, CDR1 is SGHRS and CDR2 is YFSETQ. Trimming at V came to 0 bases and at J to 3 bases, leaving 2 bases not matched to a gene. The CDR3 covers 16 residues. The CDR3 DNA follows: TGCGCCAGCAGCTTGGGGGACAGGGGAGACACCGGGGAGCTGTTTTTT. Translated, it gives CASSLGDRGDTGELFF.

There are a few counts of this clonotype. V is TRBV12-3 or TRBV12-4 and J is TRBJ2-3; maybe TRBD2 (6 bases). The CDR3 consists of 16 residues. V shed 3 bases and J shed 8 bases, with 21 bases lying between them. CDR3 sequence reads: CASSFAGPTQVGTQYF. In DNA, the CDR3 is TGTGCCAGCAGTTTTGCGGGGCCCACCCAGGTTGGTACGCAGTATTTT.

This clonotype was seen at least ten times. J is TRBJ2-1 and V is TRBV20-1, with 9 bases fitting TRBD1. This CDR3 has 12 amino acids. Unmatched junction bases numbered 7, after V lost 7 bases and J lost 9 bases. Germline-derived CDR1 and CDR2 are DFQATT and SNEGSKA (reference sequence). DNA for the CDR3: TGCAGTGTCGGACAGGGGAGTCGTGAGCAGTTCTTC. It is translated as CSVGQGSREQFF.

The sample holds many counts of this clonotype. V and J are TRBV4-3 and TRBJ1-1; 7 nucleotides align to TRBD1. CDR3 size: 15 residues. V gave up 3 bases and J gave up 2 bases; unmatched junction bases: 6. Germline V gene lookup returns CDR1 LGHNA and CDR2 YSLEER. CDR3 region: CASSQARDRNTEAFF. CDR3 bases: TGCGCCAGCAGCCAGGCCCGGGACAGAAACACTGAAGCTTTCTTT.

The V call is TRBV11-2, the J call TRBJ2-5, with D possibly being TRBD1 (6 bases). The germline V gene encodes CDR1 SGHAT and CDR2 FQNNGV. V was trimmed by 8 bases and J by 0 bases, leaving 19 bases between them. This CDR3 has 16 amino acids. CDR3: CASRSDRTGYQETQYF. The CDR3 nucleotides are TGTGCCAGCCGCAGCGACCGTACAGGGTACCAAGAGACCCAGTACTTC.

The V call is TRBV12-3 or TRBV12-4, the J call TRBJ2-2; a possible D gene is TRBD2 (6 bases). This CDR3 has 13 residues. The V end was cut by 4 bases, the J end by 4 bases, with 7 bases between. DNA of the CDR3: TGTGCCAGCAGTTACGGGAGCACCGGGGAGCTGTTTTTT. Protein product: CASSYGSTGELFF.

CDR3 sequence: CSAGTPAGGVGEQYF. For the CDR3, the DNA is TGCAGTGCTGGGACCCCCGCGGGAGGAGTGGGCGAGCAGTACTTC. V is TRBV20-1 and J is TRBJ2-7; 8 positions agree with TRBD2. Germline CDR1 and CDR2: DFQATT and SNEGSKA (reference sequence). V was pared by 5 bases and J by 6 bases, with 15 bases of the junction left unmatched. The length of the CDR3 is 15 residues.

This clonotype occurred many times. This chain uses TRBV12-3 or TRBV12-4 with TRBJ1-2; tentatively, D is TRBD1 (5 bases). The CDR3 length is 12 residues. Between the trimmed V and J ends, which lost 7 bases and 9 bases, there was a span of 15 bases. The CDR3 protein is CASKVGDLRYTF. The CDR3 DNA follows: TGTGCCAGCAAGGTTGGGGACCTACGCTACACCTTC.

This chain joins TRBV6-5 and TRBJ1-1; D remains ambiguous. The CDR3 is 14 residues long. Germline assignment: CDR1 MNHEY and CDR2 SVGAGI. V lost 2 bases and J lost 2, with 9 bases in between. CDR3 nucleotides: TGTGCCAGCAGTTACAGGAAAGTCAACACTGAAGCTTTCTTT. Protein product: CASSYRKVNTEAFF.

This clonotype occurred a few times. The chain recombines TRBV7-9 with TRBJ2-7; 12 nucleotides match TRBD2. The CDR3 runs to 17 residues. Germline assignment: CDR1 SEHNR and CDR2 FQNEAQ (reference sequence). J gave up 3 bases and V 0 bases, and 6 bases lay outside the gene matches. The CDR3 loop reads CASSLATSGGLIYEQYF. Written as DNA, the CDR3 is TGTGCCAGCAGCTTAGCGACTAGCGGGGGCCTTATCTACGAGCAGTACTTC.

This chain connects TRBV7-2 to TRBJ2-5, with D perhaps TRBD2 (6 bases). V was cut by 7 bases and J by 4 bases, with 16 bases left in between. Germline V lookup: CDR1 SGHTA, CDR2 FQGNSA. The CDR3 length is 14 residues. DNA for the CDR3: TGTGCCAGCAACCATGGGCAGGGAGGAGAGACCCAGTACTTC. It is translated as CASNHGQGGETQYF.